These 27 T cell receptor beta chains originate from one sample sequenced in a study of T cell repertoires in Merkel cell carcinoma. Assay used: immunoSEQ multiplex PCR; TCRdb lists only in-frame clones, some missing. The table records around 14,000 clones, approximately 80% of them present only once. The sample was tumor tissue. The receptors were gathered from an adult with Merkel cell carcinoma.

The CDR3 spells CASSLGGVNTEAFF. CDR3 coding DNA: TGTGCCAGCTCTTTGGGGGGGGTGAACACTGAAGCTTTCTTT. The chain combines TRBV18 with TRBJ1-1, with TRBD1 as a possible D gene (5 bases). Per germline, CDR1 KGHSH and CDR2 LQKENI. This CDR3 contains 14 residues. Trimming removed 6 bases at V and 0 bases at J, with 11 bases between.

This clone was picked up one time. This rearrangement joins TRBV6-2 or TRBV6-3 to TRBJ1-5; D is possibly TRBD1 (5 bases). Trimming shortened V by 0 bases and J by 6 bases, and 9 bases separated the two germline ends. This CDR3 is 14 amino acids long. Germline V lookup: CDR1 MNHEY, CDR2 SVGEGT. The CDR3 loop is CASSYSWGSQPQHF. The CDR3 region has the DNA TGTGCCAGCAGTTACTCATGGGGCAGTCAGCCCCAGCATTTT.

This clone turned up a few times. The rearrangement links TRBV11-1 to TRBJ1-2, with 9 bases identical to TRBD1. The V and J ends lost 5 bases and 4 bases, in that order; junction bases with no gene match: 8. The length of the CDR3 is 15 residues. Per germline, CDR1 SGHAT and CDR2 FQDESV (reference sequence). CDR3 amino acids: CASSPGTGPLYGYTF. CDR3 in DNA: TGTGCCAGCAGCCCGGGGACAGGGCCCCTCTATGGCTACACCTTC.

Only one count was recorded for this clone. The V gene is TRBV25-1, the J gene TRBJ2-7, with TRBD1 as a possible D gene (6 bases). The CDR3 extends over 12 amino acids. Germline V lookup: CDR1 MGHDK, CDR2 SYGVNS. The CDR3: CAATGNSYEQYF. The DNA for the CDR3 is TGTGCAGCCACAGGGAACTCCTACGAGCAGTACTTC.

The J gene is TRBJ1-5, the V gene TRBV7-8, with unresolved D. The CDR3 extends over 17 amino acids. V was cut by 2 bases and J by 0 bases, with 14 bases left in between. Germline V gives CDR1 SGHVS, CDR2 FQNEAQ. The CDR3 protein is CASSLRTATYSNQPQHF. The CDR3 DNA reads TGTGCCAGCAGCTTACGGACCGCGACTTATAGCAATCAGCCCCAGCATTTT.

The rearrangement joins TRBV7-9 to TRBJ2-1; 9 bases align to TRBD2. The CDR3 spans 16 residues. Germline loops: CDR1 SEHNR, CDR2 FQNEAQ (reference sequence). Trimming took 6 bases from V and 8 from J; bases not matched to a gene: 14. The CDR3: CASSTYPSGDPHEQFF. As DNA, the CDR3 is TGTGCCAGCAGTACTTACCCTAGCGGGGACCCCCATGAGCAGTTCTTC.

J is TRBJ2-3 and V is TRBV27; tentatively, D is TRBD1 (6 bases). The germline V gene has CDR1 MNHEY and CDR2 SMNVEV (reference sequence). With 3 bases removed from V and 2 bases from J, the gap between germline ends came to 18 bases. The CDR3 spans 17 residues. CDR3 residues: CASSFQFRDTITDTQYF. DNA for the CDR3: TGTGCCAGCAGTTTCCAGTTTCGGGACACGATCACAGATACGCAGTATTTT.

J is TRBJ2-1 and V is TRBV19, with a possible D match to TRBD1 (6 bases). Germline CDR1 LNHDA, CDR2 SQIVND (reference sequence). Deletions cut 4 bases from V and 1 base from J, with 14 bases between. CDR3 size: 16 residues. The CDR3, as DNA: TGTGCCAGTAGTAGGACTTCGGGACAATCCTACAATGAGCAGTTCTTC. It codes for CASSRTSGQSYNEQFF.

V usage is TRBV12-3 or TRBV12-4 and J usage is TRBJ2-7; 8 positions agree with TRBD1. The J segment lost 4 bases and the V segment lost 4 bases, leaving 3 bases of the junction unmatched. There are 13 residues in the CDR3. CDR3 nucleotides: TGTGCCAGCAGTTCGGGACAGGTTTACGAGCAGTACTTC. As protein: CASSSGQVYEQYF.

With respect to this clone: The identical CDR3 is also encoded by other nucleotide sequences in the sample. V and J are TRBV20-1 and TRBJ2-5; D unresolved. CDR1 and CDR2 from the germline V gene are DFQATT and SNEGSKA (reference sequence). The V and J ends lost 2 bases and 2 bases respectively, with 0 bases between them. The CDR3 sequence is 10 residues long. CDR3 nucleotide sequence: TGCAGTGCTAGACAAGAGACCCAGTACTTC. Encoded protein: CSARQETQYF.

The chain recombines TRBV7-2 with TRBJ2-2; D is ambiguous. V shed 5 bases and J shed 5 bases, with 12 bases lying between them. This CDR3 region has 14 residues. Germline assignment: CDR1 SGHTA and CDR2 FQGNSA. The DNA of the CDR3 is TGTGCCAGCAGCAGACGAGTCGAGACCGGGGAGCTGTTTTTT. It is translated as CASSRRVETGELFF.

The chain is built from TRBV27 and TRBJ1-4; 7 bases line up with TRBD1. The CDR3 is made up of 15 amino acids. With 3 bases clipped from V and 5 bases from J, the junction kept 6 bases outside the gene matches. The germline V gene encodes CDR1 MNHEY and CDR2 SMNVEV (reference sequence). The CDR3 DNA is TGTGCCAGCAGTTTCCTCGGACAGGACAATGAAAAACTGTTTTTT. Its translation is CASSFLGQDNEKLFF.

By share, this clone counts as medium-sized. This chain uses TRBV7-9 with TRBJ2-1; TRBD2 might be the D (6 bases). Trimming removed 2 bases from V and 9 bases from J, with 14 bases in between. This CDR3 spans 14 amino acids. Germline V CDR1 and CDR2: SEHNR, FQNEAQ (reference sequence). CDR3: CASSLKADSGEQFF. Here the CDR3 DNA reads TGTGCCAGCAGCTTAAAGGCAGATAGCGGTGAGCAGTTCTTC.

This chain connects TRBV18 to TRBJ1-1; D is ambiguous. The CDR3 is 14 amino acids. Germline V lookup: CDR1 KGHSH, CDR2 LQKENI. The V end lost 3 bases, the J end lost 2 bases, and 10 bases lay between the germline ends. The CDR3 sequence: CASSPQQLNTEAFF. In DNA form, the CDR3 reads TGTGCCAGCTCACCGCAACAGCTAAACACTGAAGCTTTCTTT.

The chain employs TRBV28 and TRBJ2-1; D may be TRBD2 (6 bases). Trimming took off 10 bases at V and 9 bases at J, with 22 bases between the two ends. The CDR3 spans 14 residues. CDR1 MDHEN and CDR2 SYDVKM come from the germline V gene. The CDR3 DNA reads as TGTGCCACCAATAACTACGGGAGTGCCAGTGAGCAGTTCTTC. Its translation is CATNNYGSASEQFF.

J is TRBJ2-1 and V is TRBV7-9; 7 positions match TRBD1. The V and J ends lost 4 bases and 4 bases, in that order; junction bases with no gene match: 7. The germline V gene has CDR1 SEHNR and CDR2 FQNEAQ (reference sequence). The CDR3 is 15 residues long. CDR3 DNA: TGTGCCAGCAGCTCGAGGACAGGAGATTACAATGAGCAGTTCTTC. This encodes CASSSRTGDYNEQFF.

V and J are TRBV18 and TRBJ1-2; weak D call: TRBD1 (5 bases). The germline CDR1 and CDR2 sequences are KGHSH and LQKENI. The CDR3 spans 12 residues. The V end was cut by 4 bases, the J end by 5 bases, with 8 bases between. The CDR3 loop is CASSQGTYGYTF. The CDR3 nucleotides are TGTGCCAGCTCACAAGGGACGTATGGCTACACCTTC. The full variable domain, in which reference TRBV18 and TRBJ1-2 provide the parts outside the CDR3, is NAGVMQNPRHLVRRRGQEARLRCSPMKGHSHVYWYRQLPEEGLKFMVYLQKENIIDESGMPKERFSAEFPKEGPSILRIQQVVRGDSAAYFCASSQGTYGYTFGSGTRLTVV.

The CDR3 is CASSPGGLLSSYEQYF. For the CDR3, the DNA is TGTGCCAGCTCACCAGGTGGACTCCTCAGCTCCTACGAGCAGTACTTC. The rearrangement uses TRBV18 and TRBJ2-7; TRBD2 is a possible D gene (5 bases). The CDR3 totals 16 residues. Per germline, CDR1 KGHSH and CDR2 LQKENI. V was shortened by 2 bases and J by 0 bases, with 14 bases between the two germline ends.

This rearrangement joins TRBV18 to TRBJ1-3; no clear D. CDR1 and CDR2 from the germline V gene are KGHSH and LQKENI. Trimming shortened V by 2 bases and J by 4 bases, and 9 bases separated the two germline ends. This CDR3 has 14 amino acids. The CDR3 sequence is CASSPVGRGNTIYF. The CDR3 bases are TGTGCCAGCTCACCAGTGGGCAGGGGAAACACCATATATTTT.

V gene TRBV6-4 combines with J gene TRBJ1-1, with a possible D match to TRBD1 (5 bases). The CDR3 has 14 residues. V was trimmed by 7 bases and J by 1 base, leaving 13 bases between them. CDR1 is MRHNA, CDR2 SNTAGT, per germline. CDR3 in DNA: TGTGCCAGCAAAATGGAGGGGCGGAACACTGAAGCTTTCTTT. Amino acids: CASKMEGRNTEAFF.

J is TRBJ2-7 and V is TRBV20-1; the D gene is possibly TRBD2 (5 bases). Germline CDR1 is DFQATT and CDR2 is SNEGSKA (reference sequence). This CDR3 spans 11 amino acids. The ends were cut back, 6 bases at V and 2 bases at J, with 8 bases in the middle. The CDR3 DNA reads TGCAGTGCCCCCGGGACCTACGAGCAGTACTTC. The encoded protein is CSAPGTYEQYF.

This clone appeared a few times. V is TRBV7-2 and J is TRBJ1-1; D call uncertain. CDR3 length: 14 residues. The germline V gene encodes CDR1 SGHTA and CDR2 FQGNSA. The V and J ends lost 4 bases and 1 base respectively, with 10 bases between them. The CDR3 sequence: CASSSRTRNTEAFF. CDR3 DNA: TGTGCCAGCAGCTCCCGAACCAGGAACACTGAAGCTTTCTTT.

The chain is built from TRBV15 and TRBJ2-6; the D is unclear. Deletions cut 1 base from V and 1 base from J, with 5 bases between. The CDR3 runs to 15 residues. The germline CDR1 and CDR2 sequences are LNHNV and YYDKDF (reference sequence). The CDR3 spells CATSRGESGANVLTF. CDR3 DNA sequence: TGTGCCACCAGCAGAGGAGAATCTGGGGCCAACGTCCTGACTTTC. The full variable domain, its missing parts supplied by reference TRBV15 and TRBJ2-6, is DAMVIQNPRYQVTQFGKPVTLSCSQTLNHNVMYWYQQKSSQAPKLLFHYYDKDFNNEADTPDNFQSRRPNTSFCFLDIRSPGLGDTAMYLCATSRGESGANVLTFGAGSRLTVL.

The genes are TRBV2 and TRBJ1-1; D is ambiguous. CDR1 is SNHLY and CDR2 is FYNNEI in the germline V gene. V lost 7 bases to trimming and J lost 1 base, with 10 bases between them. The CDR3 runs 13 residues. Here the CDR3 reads CASNGQRNTEAFF. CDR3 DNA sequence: TGTGCCAGCAATGGTCAGAGGAACACTGAAGCTTTCTTT.

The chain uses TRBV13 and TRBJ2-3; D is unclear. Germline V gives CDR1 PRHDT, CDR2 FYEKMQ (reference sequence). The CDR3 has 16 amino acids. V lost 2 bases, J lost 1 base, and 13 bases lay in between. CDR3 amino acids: CASSLSSGLRTDTQYF. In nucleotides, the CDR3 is TGTGCCAGCAGCTTATCGTCCGGATTACGCACAGATACGCAGTATTTT.

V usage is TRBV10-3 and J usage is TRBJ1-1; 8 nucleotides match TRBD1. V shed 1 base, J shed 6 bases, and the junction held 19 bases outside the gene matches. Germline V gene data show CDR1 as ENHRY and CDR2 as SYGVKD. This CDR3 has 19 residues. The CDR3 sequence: CAISEWGDTGGWGRAEAFF. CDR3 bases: TGTGCCATCAGTGAGTGGGGGGACACAGGGGGATGGGGGCGCGCTGAAGCTTTCTTT.

The CDR3 DNA sequence: TGCGCCAGCAGCGACGGGCAGGGGGAAGCTTTCTTT. Its translation is CASSDGQGEAFF. The chain uses TRBV4-3 and TRBJ1-1, with D possibly matching TRBD1 (6 bases). This CDR3 contains 12 residues. Germline assignment: CDR1 LGHNA and CDR2 YSLEER. V was shortened by 5 bases and J by 8 bases, with 12 bases between the two germline ends.